The present T cell receptor beta chain was sequenced within a study of blood T cell repertoires in COVID-19. Looking at the study overall: Both acute and convalescent COVID-19 samples were obtained from the United States, Italy and Spain.

This study enrolled people aged about 18 to 95 from approximately 25 US geographic areas. Each participant's cohort was designated according to participant-reported clinical history. Losses at the gene ends were 4 bases for V and 0 bases for J; bases not matched to a gene: 2. The CDR3 runs to 15 residues. CDR1 is SQVTM and CDR2 is ANQGSEA in the germline V gene. Authors' processing steps: Nucleated cell counts were estimated from reference gene primer amplification. Libraries were prepared by immunoSEQ multiplex PCR; TCRdb keeps only in-frame clonotypes and omits some of them. Clone size and V and J calls were adopted from that table, with D and trimming inferred from the DNA. The data contain 160,000 or so clones, roughly 80% of them seen just once; the ten biggest clones take up around 5.3%.

The chain carries TRBV29-1 and TRBJ2-1; 11 nucleotides line up with TRBD2. Sequencing was done on a sample of PBMCs or T cells enriched from blood (not recorded which). This TCR was recovered from a woman aged 40 to 50 with acute COVID-19. The CDR3 DNA is TGCAGCGTTGCACTAGCGGGAGTCTCCTACAATGAGCAGTTCTTC. This sequence encodes CSVALAGVSYNEQFF.